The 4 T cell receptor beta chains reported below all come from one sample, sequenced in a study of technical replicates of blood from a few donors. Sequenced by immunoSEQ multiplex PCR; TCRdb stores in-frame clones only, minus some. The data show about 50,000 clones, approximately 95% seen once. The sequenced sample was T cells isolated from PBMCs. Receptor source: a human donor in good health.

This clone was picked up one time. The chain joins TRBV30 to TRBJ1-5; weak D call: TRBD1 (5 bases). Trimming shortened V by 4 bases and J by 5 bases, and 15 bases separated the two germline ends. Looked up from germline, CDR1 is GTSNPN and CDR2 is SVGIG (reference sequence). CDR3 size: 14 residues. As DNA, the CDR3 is TGTGCCTGGAACCTGGGGGGTGGCCATCAGCCCCAGCATTTT. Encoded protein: CAWNLGGGHQPQHF. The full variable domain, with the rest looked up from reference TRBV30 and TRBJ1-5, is SQTIHQWPATLVQPVGSPLSLECTVEGTSNPNLYWYRQAAGRGLQLLFYSVGIGQISSEVPQNLSASRPQDRQFILSSKKLLLSDSGFYLCAWNLGGGHQPQHFGDGTRLSIL.

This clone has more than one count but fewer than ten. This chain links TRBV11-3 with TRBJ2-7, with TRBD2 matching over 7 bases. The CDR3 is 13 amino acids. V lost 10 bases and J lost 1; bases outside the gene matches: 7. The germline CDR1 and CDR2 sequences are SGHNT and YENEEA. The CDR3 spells CATMSGTSYEQYF. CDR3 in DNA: TGTGCCACCATGAGCGGGACGTCCTACGAGCAGTACTTC.

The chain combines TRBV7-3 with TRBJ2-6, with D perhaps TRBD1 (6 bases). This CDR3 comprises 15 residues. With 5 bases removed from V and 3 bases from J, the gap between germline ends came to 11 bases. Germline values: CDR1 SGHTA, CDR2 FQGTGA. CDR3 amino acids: CASSQQGFGANVLTF. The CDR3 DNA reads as TGTGCCAGCAGCCAACAGGGTTTTGGGGCCAACGTCCTGACTTTC. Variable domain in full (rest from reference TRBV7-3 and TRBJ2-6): GAGVSQTPSNKVTEKGKYVELRCDPISGHTALYWYRQSLGQGPEFLIYFQGTGAADDSGLPNDRFFAVRPEGSVSTLKIQRTERGDSAVYLCASSQQGFGANVLTFGAGSRLTVL.

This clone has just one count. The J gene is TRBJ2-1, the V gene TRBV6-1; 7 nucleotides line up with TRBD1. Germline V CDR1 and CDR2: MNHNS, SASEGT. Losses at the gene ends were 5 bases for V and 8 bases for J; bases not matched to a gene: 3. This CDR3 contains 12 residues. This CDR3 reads CASSPQGHEQFF. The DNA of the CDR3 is TGTGCCAGCAGTCCACAGGGGCATGAGCAGTTCTTC.